This is a list of T cell receptor beta chains from one sample in a study of blood T cell repertoires in COVID-19. This table comes from immunoSEQ multiplex PCR, and its TCRdb copy is limited to in-frame clones, with some not included. The sample lists about 330,000 clones; around 89% were seen once. The sample was peripheral blood. The source of these receptors is a woman aged 45-65 years with active or convalescent COVID-19. CDR3s include the opening cysteine and the closing phenylalanine or tryptophan. D genes are given only for firm matches. Rows give clone size only sometimes, using once, few, many, or a class for an expanded clone.

V gene: TRBV6-5; clone size: -; D gene: TRBD2; J gene: TRBJ2-2; CDR3 DNA: TGTGCCAGCAGTTACTCCGGGACTATCCAAACCGGGGAGCTGTTTTTT; CDR3 protein: CASSYSGTIQTGELFF
V gene: TRBV9; clone size: -; D gene: TRBD1; J gene: TRBJ2-2; CDR3 DNA: TGTGCCAGCAGCGTAGCCGAGACAGGGCACACCGGGGAGCTGTTTTTT; CDR3 protein: CASSVAETGHTGELFF
V gene: TRBV19; clone size: once; D gene: TRBD1; J gene: TRBJ1-2; CDR3 DNA: TGTGCCAGTAGTACAACTAGGGGACAGGGGGCGCGTGGCTACACCTTC; CDR3 protein: CASSTTRGQGARGYTF
V gene: TRBV6-5; clone size: -; D gene: -; J gene: TRBJ2-5; CDR3 DNA: TGTGCCAGCAGTCCGAGGGGAGGCCTCCAAGAGACCCAGTACTTC; CDR3 protein: CASSPRGGLQETQYF
V gene: TRBV7-8; clone size: -; D gene: -; J gene: TRBJ2-6; CDR3 DNA: TGTGCCAGCAGCCGAAAATTAAAAAACTCTGGGGCCAACGTCCTGACTTTC; CDR3 protein: CASSRKLKNSGANVLTF
V gene: TRBV21-1; clone size: -; D gene: -; J gene: TRBJ2-7; CDR3 DNA: TGTGCCAGCAGCCAATACTACTACGAGCAGTACTTC; CDR3 protein: CASSQYYYEQYF
V gene: TRBV18; clone size: -; D gene: TRBD2; J gene: TRBJ2-1; CDR3 DNA: TGTGCCACCGCTCGGGCGGGGGGCTACAATGAGCAGTTCTTC; CDR3 protein: CATARAGGYNEQFF
V gene: TRBV9; clone size: -; D gene: TRBD1; J gene: TRBJ2-7; CDR3 DNA: TGTGCCAGCAGCGTAGACGGGCGGCAGGGGGCGCTTCAGTACTTC; CDR3 protein: CASSVDGRQGALQYF
V gene: TRBV5-1; clone size: -; D gene: -; J gene: TRBJ1-6; CDR3 DNA: TGCGCCAGCAGCTTGGACAGGGTTAGCAATTCACCCCTCCACTTT; CDR3 protein: CASSLDRVSNSPLHF
V gene: TRBV29-1; clone size: -; D gene: -; J gene: TRBJ1-6; CDR3 DNA: TGCAGCGTTCAAGGCCCAGGTCGTAATTCACCCCTCCACTTT; CDR3 protein: CSVQGPGRNSPLHF
V gene: TRBV5-1; clone size: -; D gene: -; J gene: TRBJ1-1; CDR3 DNA: TGCGCCAGCAGCTTGGCACAGGGTTTCCTGAACACTGAAGCTTTCTTT; CDR3 protein: CASSLAQGFLNTEAFF
V gene: TRBV13; clone size: -; D gene: TRBD1; J gene: TRBJ2-2; CDR3 DNA: TGTGCCAGCAGCCCGATACGGACAGGGGATCCCGGGGAGCTGTTTTTT; CDR3 protein: CASSPIRTGDPGELFF
V gene: TRBV2; clone size: -; D gene: TRBD1; J gene: TRBJ1-4; CDR3 DNA: TGTGCCAGCAGTGCCGAGGGACAGCTAAATGAAAAACTGTTTTTT; CDR3 protein: CASSAEGQLNEKLFF
V gene: TRBV28; clone size: once; D gene: TRBD2; J gene: TRBJ2-5; CDR3 DNA: TGTGCCAGCAGTTTATGCATGAGGCTAGCGGGAGGGGTTCGATGCCAAGAGACCCAGTACTTC; CDR3 protein: CASSLCMRLAGGVRCQETQYF
V gene: TRBV18; clone size: -; D gene: TRBD1; J gene: TRBJ1-4; CDR3 DNA: TGTGCCAGCGCGTTGGGACAGATTAATGAAAAACTGTTTTTT; CDR3 protein: CASALGQINEKLFF
V gene: TRBV21-1; clone size: -; D gene: -; J gene: TRBJ2-7; CDR3 DNA: TGTGCCAGCAGCAGGGCTCAGGACAGCTCCTACGAGCAGTACTTC; CDR3 protein: CASSRAQDSSYEQYF
V gene: TRBV27; clone size: -; D gene: -; J gene: TRBJ2-1; CDR3 DNA: TGTGCCAGCAGTTTAGGGGGCGCCGGAATAAGGTCCTACAATGAGCAGTTCTTC; CDR3 protein: CASSLGGAGIRSYNEQFF
V gene: TRBV5-1; clone size: -; D gene: TRBD1; J gene: TRBJ2-7; CDR3 DNA: TGCGCCAGCAGCTTTCTACCCCACGCAGGGGGCGTAAGCTCCTACGAGCAGTACTTC; CDR3 protein: CASSFLPHAGGVSSYEQYF
V gene: TRBV6-5; clone size: -; D gene: TRBD1; J gene: TRBJ1-5; CDR3 DNA: TGTGCCAGCAGTTATCCCGGGACAGGGAACAATCAGCCCCAGCATTTT; CDR3 protein: CASSYPGTGNNQPQHF
V gene: TRBV19; clone size: once; D gene: -; J gene: TRBJ1-2; CDR3 DNA: TGTGCCAGTAATAGAGGACAGCGCAACTATGGCTACACCTTC; CDR3 protein: CASNRGQRNYGYTF
V gene: TRBV18; clone size: -; D gene: TRBD1; J gene: TRBJ1-6; CDR3 DNA: TGTGCCAGCTCACCGGGACAGCGTACCCCTCTAAATAATTCACCCCTCCACTTT; CDR3 protein: CASSPGQRTPLNNSPLHF
V gene: TRBV2; clone size: -; D gene: -; J gene: TRBJ2-5; CDR3 DNA: TGTGCCAGCAGTGAAGCGTCGATCTTACTTTCCGGGGCCCAGTACTTC; CDR3 protein: CASSEASILLSGAQYF
V gene: TRBV7-2; clone size: -; D gene: TRBD2; J gene: TRBJ2-1; CDR3 DNA: TGTGCCAGCAGCTTAGGACTAGCGGGAAAGTCTGAGCAGTTCTTC; CDR3 protein: CASSLGLAGKSEQFF
V gene: TRBV18; clone size: -; D gene: TRBD1; J gene: TRBJ1-2; CDR3 DNA: TGTGCCAGCTCACCCGACAGGGGGGAATATAATGGCTACACCTTC; CDR3 protein: CASSPDRGEYNGYTF
V gene: TRBV7-8; clone size: once; D gene: -; J gene: TRBJ1-2; CDR3 DNA: TGTGCCAGCAGCTCCCAAGACAGCTTCACTAACTATGGCTACACCTTC; CDR3 protein: CASSSQDSFTNYGYTF
V gene: TRBV7-8; clone size: -; D gene: TRBD1; J gene: TRBJ1-1; CDR3 DNA: TGTGCCAGCAGCTTAGACAGGGGCGGGGTGGACACTGAAGCTTTCTTT; CDR3 protein: CASSLDRGGVDTEAFF
V gene: TRBV5-1; clone size: once; D gene: -; J gene: TRBJ2-2; CDR3 DNA: TGCGCCAGCAGCTTGGCAGGGGTGGACACCGGGGAGCTGTTTTTT; CDR3 protein: CASSLAGVDTGELFF
V gene: TRBV4-2; clone size: -; D gene: -; J gene: TRBJ2-2; CDR3 DNA: TGTGCCAGCAGCCAAGACGCCAAGGGCCGCATATCCGACTCGCAGGGATCCGGGGAGCTGTTTTTT; CDR3 protein: CASSQDAKGRISDSQGSGELFF
V gene: TRBV25-1; clone size: -; D gene: -; J gene: TRBJ2-2; CDR3 DNA: TGTGCCACAAAATCGGCCGGGGAGCTGTTTTTT; CDR3 protein: CATKSAGELFF
V gene: TRBV6-5; clone size: -; D gene: -; J gene: TRBJ2-5; CDR3 DNA: TGTGCCAGCAGTACTGTACCGGGACAACCGGAGACCCAGTACTTC; CDR3 protein: CASSTVPGQPETQYF
V gene: TRBV6-5; clone size: -; D gene: TRBD1; J gene: TRBJ2-1; CDR3 DNA: TGTGCCAGCAGTAGAGGGACAGGGACTTACAATGAGCAGTTCTTC; CDR3 protein: CASSRGTGTYNEQFF
V gene: TRBV18; clone size: -; D gene: TRBD1; J gene: TRBJ1-1; CDR3 DNA: TGTGCCAGCTCACCAATACCTTGGGCGCGGGACAGGGGGCCCGGGGACACTGAAGCTTTCTTT; CDR3 protein: CASSPIPWARDRGPGDTEAFF
V gene: TRBV19; clone size: -; D gene: -; J gene: TRBJ1-2; CDR3 DNA: TGTGCCACCCGGACAGAAAGATATCACTATGGCTACACCTTC; CDR3 protein: CATRTERYHYGYTF
V gene: TRBV4-3; clone size: -; D gene: -; J gene: TRBJ1-2; CDR3 DNA: TGCGCCAGCAGCCCCTACAGGCTTAGTACGCAGGGGCCCTCTGGCTACACCTTC; CDR3 protein: CASSPYRLSTQGPSGYTF
V gene: TRBV6-1; clone size: -; D gene: -; J gene: TRBJ1-1; CDR3 DNA: TGTGCCAGCAGTGAAACAGGGCGCCTAACGAACACTGAAGCTTTCTTT; CDR3 protein: CASSETGRLTNTEAFF
V gene: TRBV18; clone size: -; D gene: TRBD1; J gene: TRBJ2-1; CDR3 DNA: TGTGCCAGCTCAACCGGGACAGGACTTTCTCAGAGCTCCTACAATGAGCAGTTCTTC; CDR3 protein: CASSTGTGLSQSSYNEQFF
V gene: TRBV19; clone size: once; D gene: TRBD1; J gene: TRBJ1-1; CDR3 DNA: TGTGCCAGTCGGTCAGGGGGTCTTATGTACACTGAAGCTTTCTTT; CDR3 protein: CASRSGGLMYTEAFF
V gene: TRBV19; clone size: many; D gene: -; J gene: TRBJ1-5; CDR3 DNA: TGTGCCAGTAGTCTGAAGGGGAACAATCAGCCCCAGCATTTT; CDR3 protein: CASSLKGNNQPQHF
V gene: TRBV7-2; clone size: -; D gene: TRBD2; J gene: TRBJ2-7; CDR3 DNA: TGTGCCAGCAGCTACCTGGGGTCTAGCGGGAGGTACGAGCAGTACTTC; CDR3 protein: CASSYLGSSGRYEQYF
V gene: TRBV18; clone size: -; D gene: TRBD1; J gene: TRBJ2-7; CDR3 DNA: TGTGCCAGCTCACCACATCGTGGGACAGGTAGCTCCTACGAGCAGTACTTC; CDR3 protein: CASSPHRGTGSSYEQYF
V gene: TRBV6-5; clone size: -; D gene: -; J gene: TRBJ1-2; CDR3 DNA: TGTGCCACGACTGGGACACCCGTAGACTACACCTTC; CDR3 protein: CATTGTPVDYTF
V gene: TRBV6-4; clone size: many; D gene: TRBD1; J gene: TRBJ2-1; CDR3 DNA: TGTGCCAGCAGTAAAACGGACAGGGGAGGGCAGTTCTTC; CDR3 protein: CASSKTDRGGQFF
V gene: TRBV19; clone size: -; D gene: -; J gene: TRBJ1-1; CDR3 DNA: TGTGCCAGTAACCCGGGACACAGGAACACTGAAGCTTTCTTT; CDR3 protein: CASNPGHRNTEAFF
V gene: TRBV29-1; clone size: -; D gene: TRBD1; J gene: TRBJ2-1; CDR3 DNA: TGCAGCGTCGGTGCGGGGACAGGGAGGGGCGGTGAGCAGTTCTTC; CDR3 protein: CSVGAGTGRGGEQFF
V gene: TRBV6-5; clone size: -; D gene: -; J gene: TRBJ1-5; CDR3 DNA: TGTGCCAGCAGTCGGGGGATCGGTCAGCCCCAGCATTTT; CDR3 protein: CASSRGIGQPQHF
V gene: TRBV3-1/TRBV3-2; clone size: once; D gene: -; J gene: TRBJ2-1; CDR3 DNA: TGTGCCAGCAGCCAAAATGTCGTTCGGAGCGATGAGCAGTTCTTC; CDR3 protein: CASSQNVVRSDEQFF
V gene: TRBV4-1; clone size: -; D gene: -; J gene: TRBJ1-1; CDR3 DNA: TGCGCCAGCAGCCAAGATCTGGGCGGGACTTTAGTTACAGCCACTGAAGCTTTCTTT; CDR3 protein: CASSQDLGGTLVTATEAFF
V gene: TRBV5-1; clone size: once; D gene: TRBD1; J gene: TRBJ2-5; CDR3 DNA: TGCGCCAGCAGCTTGGGTGCCGGGACAGTCCAAGAGACCCAGTACTTC; CDR3 protein: CASSLGAGTVQETQYF
V gene: TRBV30; clone size: -; D gene: TRBD1; J gene: TRBJ1-4; CDR3 DNA: TGTGCCTGGAGGAAACAGGGGATCAGAGAAAAACTGTTTTTT; CDR3 protein: CAWRKQGIREKLFF
V gene: TRBV5-1; clone size: -; D gene: -; J gene: TRBJ2-1; CDR3 DNA: TGCGCCAGCAGCTTGGGGCAGGGGCATTTGTACAATGAGCAGTTCTTC; CDR3 protein: CASSLGQGHLYNEQFF
V gene: TRBV28; clone size: -; D gene: -; J gene: TRBJ1-4; CDR3 DNA: TGTGCCAGCCTTAGCGAGGGAGGATGGGAAAAACTGTTTTTT; CDR3 protein: CASLSEGGWEKLFF